This T cell receptor beta chain was identified in a study of OX40 agonist ivuxolimab in advanced cancers. On the study more broadly: Males comprised approximately 84% of the group, whose mean age was approximately 61 years (range roughly 20 to 85).

In this sample, this clone turned up once. Its antigen is unidentified. Regarding the study as a whole: By week 6 at 0.1 to 3.0 mg/kg, blood CD4+ and CD8+ T cells had expanded clonally. Normalized expansion of T-cell clones was also low for some nonresponders.

Between the trimmed V and J ends, which lost 2 bases and 1 base, there was a span of 9 bases. From germline, CDR1 is LNHDA and CDR2 SQIVND (reference sequence). The CDR3 length is 15 residues. Assay: immunoSEQ multiplex PCR; the TCRdb copy retains only in-frame clones and omits some. The sample records about 100,000 clones, less than 95% being singletons. Patients were ruled out by autoimmune disease history or systemic immunosuppression. The source of this sequence is an adult with an advanced solid tumor such as melanoma, head and neck, liver or kidney cancer. This chain uses TRBV19 with TRBJ2-1, with a weak D call TRBD2 (5 bases). The starting material was CD4+ or CD8+ T cells sorted from blood, obtained in a trial of the OX40 agonist ivuxolimab. The chain's CDR3 is CASSITGSSYNEQFF. For the CDR3, the DNA is TGTGCCAGTAGTATAACTGGGAGTTCCTACAATGAGCAGTTCTTC. Based on the CDR3 plus reference TRBV19 and TRBJ2-1, the full variable domain is DGGITQSPKYLFRKEGQNVTLSCEQNLNHDAMYWYRQDPGQGLRLIYYSQIVNDFQKGDIAEGYSVSREKKESFPLTVTSAQKNPTAFYLCASSITGSSYNEQFFGPGTRLTVL.